This T cell receptor (beta chain) was observed in a study of cytomegalovirus exposure and HLA in healthy donors. The PCR employed 60 Vbeta primers together with 13 Jbeta primers. Clones were sequenced by immunoSEQ multiplex PCR, and TCRdb holds only the in-frame ones, with some missing. Its listing shows about 120,000 clones. Study findings and constraints: Earlier findings revealed that most TCR beta V segments proved productive either about 87% or about 30% of the time.

After removal of 4 bases from V and 0 bases from J, the junction contained 4 bases not matched to a gene. CDR1 SQVTM and CDR2 ANQGSEA come from the germline V gene. This CDR3 is 16 amino acids long. As concerns this clone: The antigen remains undetermined.

Sequenced sample: PBMCs. The sequence was collected from a man aged 18 to 29 in good health and CMV-seronegative. The rearrangement links TRBV29-1 to TRBJ2-2; 11 positions match TRBD1. CDR3 residues: CSVGGDRGANTGELFF. DNA of the CDR3: TGCAGCGTTGGAGGGGACAGGGGGGCGAACACCGGGGAGCTGTTTTTT.